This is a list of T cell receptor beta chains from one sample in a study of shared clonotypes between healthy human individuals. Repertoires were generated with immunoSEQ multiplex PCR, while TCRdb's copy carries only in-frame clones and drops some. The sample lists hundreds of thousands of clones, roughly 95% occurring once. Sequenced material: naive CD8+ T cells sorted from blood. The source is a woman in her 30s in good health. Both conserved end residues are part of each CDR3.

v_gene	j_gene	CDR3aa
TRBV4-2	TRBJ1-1	CASSQVGGSTEAFF
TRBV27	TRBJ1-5	CASSWAGGNQPQHF
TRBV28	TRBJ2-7	CASSPRLAGTYEQYF
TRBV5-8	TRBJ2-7	CASSFGQGFSYEQYF
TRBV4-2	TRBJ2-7	CASSQGISASYEQYF
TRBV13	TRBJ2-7	CASSLGLAGPLHEQYF
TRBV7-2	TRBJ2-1	CASSPRLAANEQFF
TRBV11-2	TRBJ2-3	CASSLDGSGGTDTQYF
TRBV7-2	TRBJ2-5	CASSLAMGLAAETQYF
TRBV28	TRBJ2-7	CASSLGVWGTSAGEQYF
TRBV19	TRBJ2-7	CASSIKLAGVGEYEQYF
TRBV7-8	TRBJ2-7	CASSLSPAGAGAIGFGSEQYF
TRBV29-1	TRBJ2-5	CSVVLAGGESLQETQYF
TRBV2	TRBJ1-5	CASSVGLGYQPQHF
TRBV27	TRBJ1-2	CASSAGTGGFFGYTF
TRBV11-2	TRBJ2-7	CASSSPGGSYEQYF
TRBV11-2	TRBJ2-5	CASSFGSRFQETQYF
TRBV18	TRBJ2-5	CASSPMASGRGETQYF
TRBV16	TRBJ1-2	CASSQSVALSYGYTF
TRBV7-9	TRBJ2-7	CASSTPDWVAGDEQYF
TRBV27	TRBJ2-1	CASSLEEGSNEQFF
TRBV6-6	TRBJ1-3	CARPDPQSGNTIYF
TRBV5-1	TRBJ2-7	CASSFGTSGAYEQYF
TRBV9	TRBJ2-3	CASSPPMTTDTQYF
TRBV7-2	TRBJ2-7	CASSLAGQILAYEQYF
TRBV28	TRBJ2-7	CASRPGLNPGPDYEQYF
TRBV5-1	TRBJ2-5	CASSSRDGDGETQYF
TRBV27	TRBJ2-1	CASSPGTSGTRDEQFF